Listed below are T cell receptor beta chains from one sample, sequenced in a study of CD8 T cells in cerebrospinal fluid in Alzheimer's disease. For each CDR3 protein, TCRdb gives one entry from its re-call of the 10x single-cell sequencing reads, without DNA. The listing records almost 850 distinct CDR3 sequences. Specimen: cerebrospinal fluid. The source is a human donor with Parkinson's disease. The CDR3 runs from the conserved cysteine through the conserved F or W. The size entry gives how often the clone was seen (once, few, many) or a class if it is expanded.

clone_size: medium-sized; v_call: TRBV19; j_call: TRBJ2-3; cdr3_aa: CASTPQGVGDTQYF
clone_size: medium-sized; v_call: TRBV6-5; j_call: TRBJ1-1; cdr3_aa: CASSYHRSGATEAFF
clone_size: large; v_call: TRBV7-2; j_call: TRBJ2-7; cdr3_aa: CASSLTSGDLYEQYF
clone_size: large; v_call: TRBV6-5; j_call: TRBJ2-2; cdr3_aa: CASRPGGGGAGELFF
clone_size: medium-sized; v_call: TRBV6-4; j_call: TRBJ2-1; cdr3_aa: CASSEGPFDEQFF
clone_size: large; v_call: TRBV7-2; j_call: TRBJ2-1; cdr3_aa: CASSQNRVGQFF
clone_size: medium-sized; v_call: TRBV28; j_call: TRBJ2-5; cdr3_aa: CASSFGGGLSETQYF
clone_size: medium-sized; v_call: TRBV28; j_call: TRBJ2-5; cdr3_aa: CASLGGPGETQYF
clone_size: medium-sized; v_call: TRBV3-1; j_call: TRBJ1-4; cdr3_aa: CASSVQGANEKLFF
clone_size: hyperexpanded; v_call: TRBV24-1; j_call: TRBJ2-3; cdr3_aa: CATSDSRQAGTDTQYF
clone_size: medium-sized; v_call: TRBV19; j_call: TRBJ1-2; cdr3_aa: CASRNRGTADYGYTF
clone_size: large; v_call: TRBV7-6; j_call: TRBJ2-7; cdr3_aa: CASSLDGRSSYEQYF
clone_size: large; v_call: TRBV3-1; j_call: TRBJ1-1; cdr3_aa: CASSPGAVPNTEAFF
clone_size: large; v_call: TRBV7-6; j_call: TRBJ2-2; cdr3_aa: CASSAPFSTGELFF
clone_size: large; v_call: TRBV29-1; j_call: TRBJ2-7; cdr3_aa: CSVEDGGSTYEQYF
clone_size: medium-sized; v_call: TRBV6-4; j_call: TRBJ2-3; cdr3_aa: CASGAGGDTDTQYF
clone_size: medium-sized; v_call: TRBV7-3; j_call: TRBJ2-5; cdr3_aa: CASPPTVHTPNGTQYF
clone_size: large; v_call: TRBV20-1; j_call: TRBJ2-1; cdr3_aa: CSASVGSSYNEQFF
clone_size: large; v_call: TRBV6-5; j_call: TRBJ1-5; cdr3_aa: CASRTDRGNQPQHF
clone_size: medium-sized; v_call: TRBV10-3; j_call: TRBJ2-5; cdr3_aa: CAISPGQGHQETQYF
clone_size: medium-sized; v_call: TRBV7-2; j_call: TRBJ2-3; cdr3_aa: CASSPWDSADTQYF
clone_size: medium-sized; v_call: TRBV20-1; j_call: TRBJ1-2; cdr3_aa: CGEELRGAGGYGYTF
clone_size: large; v_call: TRBV4-2; j_call: TRBJ2-7; cdr3_aa: CASSQEVLAGRSYEQYF
clone_size: medium-sized; v_call: TRBV27; j_call: TRBJ2-3; cdr3_aa: CASSLSSRTPTDTQYF
clone_size: large; v_call: TRBV7-9; j_call: TRBJ2-7; cdr3_aa: CASSSIRDASYEQYF
clone_size: medium-sized; v_call: TRBV5-1; j_call: TRBJ1-1; cdr3_aa: CASSRGGWPEAFF
clone_size: medium-sized; v_call: TRBV7-2; j_call: TRBJ1-1; cdr3_aa: CASSLAQGGVNTEAFF
clone_size: large; v_call: TRBV20-1; j_call: TRBJ1-1; cdr3_aa: CSAARGAGDEAFF
clone_size: large; v_call: TRBV19; j_call: TRBJ1-1; cdr3_aa: CASSSQVGTEAFF
clone_size: medium-sized; v_call: TRBV28; j_call: TRBJ1-2; cdr3_aa: CASSSAFTGGNGYTF
clone_size: large; v_call: TRBV5-5; j_call: TRBJ1-6; cdr3_aa: CASSLEPATNSPLHF
clone_size: medium-sized; v_call: TRBV29-1; j_call: TRBJ1-1; cdr3_aa: CSVTQGNTEAFF
clone_size: medium-sized; v_call: TRBV3-2; j_call: TRBJ2-7; cdr3_aa: CASSQALTGGEHEQYF
clone_size: medium-sized; v_call: TRBV27; j_call: TRBJ1-6; cdr3_aa: CASRTGTLNSPLHF
clone_size: large; v_call: TRBV20-1; j_call: TRBJ2-7; cdr3_aa: CSARDPGGKNEQYF
clone_size: medium-sized; v_call: TRBV7-6; j_call: TRBJ1-2; cdr3_aa: CASSLEENYGYTF
clone_size: medium-sized; v_call: TRBV5-1; j_call: TRBJ2-3; cdr3_aa: CASSPLAATSTDTQYF
clone_size: large; v_call: TRBV9; j_call: TRBJ2-2; cdr3_aa: CASSVGGTGELFF
clone_size: large; v_call: TRBV6-2/TRBV6-3; j_call: TRBJ2-4; cdr3_aa: CASRRALLGDIQYF
clone_size: medium-sized; v_call: TRBV24-1; j_call: TRBJ1-2; cdr3_aa: CATSEAPNIGGSYTF